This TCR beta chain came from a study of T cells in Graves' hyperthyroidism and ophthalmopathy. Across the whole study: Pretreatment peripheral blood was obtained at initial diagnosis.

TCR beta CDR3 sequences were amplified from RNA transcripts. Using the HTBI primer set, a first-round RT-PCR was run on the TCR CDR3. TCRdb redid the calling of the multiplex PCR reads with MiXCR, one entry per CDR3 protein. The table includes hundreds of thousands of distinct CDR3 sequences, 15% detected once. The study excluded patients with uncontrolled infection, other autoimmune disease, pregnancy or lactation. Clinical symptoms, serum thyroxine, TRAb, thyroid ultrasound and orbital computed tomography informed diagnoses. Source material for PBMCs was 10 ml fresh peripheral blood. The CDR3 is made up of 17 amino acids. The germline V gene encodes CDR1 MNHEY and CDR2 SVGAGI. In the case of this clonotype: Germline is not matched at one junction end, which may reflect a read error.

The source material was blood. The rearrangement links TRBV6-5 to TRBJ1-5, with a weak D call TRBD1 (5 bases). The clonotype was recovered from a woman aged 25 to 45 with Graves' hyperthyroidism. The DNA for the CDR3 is TGTGCCAGCAGTTACTCCCGCGGACACCTTAGCGATCAGCCCCAGCATTTT. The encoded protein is CASSYSRGHLSDQPQHF.